The rows below give T cell receptor beta chains drawn from one sample of a study of blood T cell repertoires in COVID-19. The method was immunoSEQ multiplex PCR; TCRdb's version includes in-frame clones alone and lacks a portion of them. The sample holds about 260,000 clones, roughly nine tenths seen once. The sequencing input was peripheral blood. The receptors shown here come from a woman in her 50s who had recovered from COVID-19. Each CDR3 is given with its conserved first and last residue. The D gene is left open where the match is weak. Where a row states a size, it is once, few, many or the class of an expanded clone; other rows omit it.

TRBD1,15,TRBV6-5,TRBJ1-3,NA,CASSYGTGNGNTIYF,TGTGCCAGCAGTTATGGGACAGGGAACGGAAACACCATATATTTT
NA,15,TRBV5-1,TRBJ1-6,few,CASSLGGLTDSPLHF,TGCGCCAGCAGCTTGGGGGGGCTGACAGATTCACCCCTCCACTTT
NA,13,TRBV2,TRBJ1-1,NA,CASREYRNTEAFF,TGTGCCAGCAGAGAATACAGGAACACTGAAGCTTTCTTT
NA,14,TRBV6-5,TRBJ1-2,NA,CASSRLGGADGYTF,TGTGCCAGCAGTCGCCTGGGGGGGGCTGACGGCTACACCTTC
NA,15,TRBV13,TRBJ1-1,NA,CASSLGGGMNTEAFF,TGTGCCAGCAGCTTGGGGGGTGGTATGAACACTGAAGCTTTCTTT
TRBD1,16,TRBV6-2/TRBV6-3,TRBJ1-5,NA,CASSYYPGTGDQPQHF,TGTGCCAGCAGTTACTATCCGGGGACAGGGGATCAGCCCCAGCATTTT
NA,11,TRBV30,TRBJ1-2,NA,CALRGGAGYTF,TGTGCCTTAAGGGGGGGTGCTGGCTACACCTTC
NA,16,TRBV5-4,TRBJ2-1,NA,CASSPTTGRAFNEQFF,TGTGCCAGCAGCCCGACGACTGGGCGGGCGTTCAATGAGCAGTTCTTC
NA,16,TRBV4-1,TRBJ1-1,NA,CASSQVAGAGDTEAFF,TGCGCCAGCAGCCAGGTGGCGGGGGCGGGGGACACTGAAGCTTTCTTT
NA,12,TRBV27,TRBJ1-2,NA,CASSSAGNGYTF,TGTGCCAGCAGTTCCGCAGGGAATGGCTACACCTTC
NA,16,TRBV4-1,TRBJ1-5,few,CASSQDLAGGNQPQHF,TGCGCCAGCAGCCAAGATTTGGCGGGGGGCAATCAGCCCCAGCATTTT
NA,11,TRBV29-1,TRBJ1-1,few,CSGGGDTEAFF,TGCAGCGGAGGGGGGGACACTGAAGCTTTCTTT
NA,15,TRBV5-5,TRBJ1-2,NA,CASSLGGHPNYGYTF,TGTGCCAGCAGCTTGGGCGGACACCCAAACTATGGCTACACCTTC
NA,13,TRBV6-5,TRBJ2-7,NA,CASSRTISYEQYF,TGTGCCAGCAGCAGGACTATCTCCTACGAGCAGTACTTC
TRBD1,14,TRBV28,TRBJ1-6,NA,CASTYRGRSSPLHF,TGTGCCAGCACCTACAGGGGGAGGTCGTCACCCCTCCACTTT
NA,15,TRBV6-1,TRBJ2-5,NA,CASSEGGVLGETQYF,TGTGCCAGCAGTGAAGGGGGGGTGCTCGGTGAGACCCAGTACTTC
NA,14,TRBV4-2,TRBJ2-2,NA,CASSQDMKRGELFF,TGTGCCAGCAGCCAAGATATGAAGCGAGGGGAGCTGTTTTTT
TRBD2,20,TRBV23-1,TRBJ2-3,once,CASSLSGRVSGGVSTDTQYF,TGCGCCAGCAGTCTCTCGGGAAGGGTTAGCGGGGGGGTGAGCACAGATACGCAGTATTTT
NA,15,TRBV4-3,TRBJ2-2,once,CASSLLTGLAGELFF,TGCGCCAGCAGCCTACTCACAGGGCTCGCCGGGGAGCTGTTTTTT
TRBD2,19,TRBV19,TRBJ2-1,NA,CASSIQAGWLAGGGNEQFF,TGTGCCAGTAGTATTCAGGCAGGGTGGCTAGCGGGCGGGGGCAATGAGCAGTTCTTC
TRBD1,17,TRBV4-3,TRBJ1-3,NA,CASSQGTGTGGGNTIYF,TGCGCCAGCAGCCAAGGCACCGGGACAGGGGGAGGAAACACCATATATTTT
TRBD1,15,TRBV3-1/TRBV3-2,TRBJ1-2,NA,CASSPRTGGIYGYTF,TGTGCCAGCAGCCCGAGGACAGGGGGCATATATGGCTACACCTTC
NA,13,TRBV3-1/TRBV3-2,TRBJ2-2,NA,CASSQDRAGELFF,TGTGCCAGCAGCCAAGATCGGGCCGGGGAGCTGTTTTTT
TRBD2,16,TRBV7-8,TRBJ2-3,NA,CASSPGLAGSADTQYF,TGTGCCAGCAGTCCTGGACTAGCGGGTAGCGCAGATACGCAGTATTTT
NA,16,TRBV18,TRBJ2-3,NA,CASSPLTGVSTDTQYF,TGTGCCAGCTCACCCCTAACGGGGGTTAGCACAGATACGCAGTATTTT
TRBD1,16,TRBV2,TRBJ1-4,NA,CASMLDRPSTNEKLFF,TGTGCCAGCATGTTGGACAGGCCTTCAACTAATGAAAAACTGTTTTTT
NA,15,TRBV24-1,TRBJ2-1,NA,CATSAPKLSYNEQFF,TGTGCCACCAGTGCGCCCAAGCTCTCCTACAATGAGCAGTTCTTC
NA,13,TRBV2,TRBJ1-2,few,CASSELRNYGYTF,TGTGCCAGCAGTGAGCTAAGAAACTATGGCTACACCTTC
TRBD1,13,TRBV7-8,TRBJ1-1,NA,CASSLSGTGEAFF,TGTGCCAGCAGCTTATCCGGGACAGGTGAAGCTTTCTTT
TRBD2,15,TRBV19,TRBJ2-3,once,CASSRGGNSGDTQYF,TGTGCCAGTAGTAGGGGGGGAAATAGTGGGGATACGCAGTATTTT
TRBD1,11,TRBV30,TRBJ1-1,NA,CAWRGTVQAFF,TGTGCCTGGAGGGGGACAGTTCAAGCTTTCTTT
NA,13,TRBV6-5,TRBJ1-2,NA,CASTLRGEGGYTF,TGTGCCAGCACGTTACGAGGGGAGGGAGGCTACACCTTC
TRBD1,18,TRBV9,TRBJ1-6,few,CASSSPRQGASYNSPLHF,TGTGCCAGCAGCTCCCCTCGACAGGGGGCTTCCTATAATTCACCCCTCCACTTT
NA,14,TRBV6-5,TRBJ2-4,NA,CASRGLTAKNIQYF,TGTGCCAGCCGGGGACTGACAGCCAAAAACATTCAGTACTTC
NA,14,TRBV5-4,TRBJ1-2,NA,CASSSGRGVYGYTF,TGTGCCAGCAGTTCAGGTCGCGGGGTTTATGGCTACACCTTC
TRBD1,14,TRBV5-4,TRBJ2-1,NA,CASSKGQGRNEQFF,TGTGCCAGCAGTAAGGGACAGGGGAGGAATGAGCAGTTCTTC
TRBD1,14,TRBV18,TRBJ2-3,NA,CASSSTGGTDTQYF,TGTGCCAGCTCATCGACAGGGGGCACAGATACGCAGTATTTT
TRBD1,19,TRBV6-6,TRBJ1-6,NA,CASSLLTGRRVSYNSPLHF,TGTGCCAGCAGTCTCCTGACAGGGAGAAGAGTATCCTATAATTCACCCCTCCACTTT
TRBD1,16,TRBV6-6,TRBJ1-3,NA,CASSKRQGTAGNTIYF,TGTGCCAGCAGTAAACGACAGGGGACAGCTGGAAACACCATATATTTT
TRBD1,15,TRBV18,TRBJ1-1,once,CASSPIIGQGTEAFF,TGTGCCAGCTCCCCCATTATAGGACAGGGCACTGAAGCTTTCTTT
NA,13,TRBV19,TRBJ1-5,NA,CASSGVHNQPQHF,TGTGCCAGTAGCGGGGTACACAATCAGCCCCAGCATTTT
NA,14,TRBV5-1,TRBJ2-1,NA,CASSRRVSYNEQFF,TGCGCCAGCAGCCGACGGGTAAGCTACAATGAGCAGTTCTTC
NA,15,TRBV27,TRBJ2-5,once,CASSLVPGGRETQYF,TGTGCCAGCAGTTTAGTCCCAGGAGGGAGGGAGACCCAGTACTTC
NA,13,TRBV11-2,TRBJ1-2,NA,CASSPGLDYGYTF,TGTGCCAGCAGCCCAGGGTTGGACTATGGCTACACCTTC